What follows is one TCR beta chain and its context. In the authors' methods: The authors estimated nucleated cell counts from reference gene primer amplification. Generated by immunoSEQ multiplex PCR, the TCRdb table keeps only in-frame clones and is missing some. D and trimming were read from the DNA, whereas the V and J calls and clone size are those reported in that table. This sample has around 180,000 clones, with around three quarters found just once. The V and J ends lost 2 bases and 4 bases respectively, with 18 bases between them. The germline CDR1 and CDR2 sequences are GTSNPN and SVGIG (reference sequence). The CDR3 contains 17 residues. The entry originates in a study of blood T cell repertoires in COVID-19. Study at large: The United States, Italy and Spain supplied acute and convalescent COVID-19 samples. PBMCs, B-cell-depleted T cells, or T cells provided the cDNA or gDNA that made up the material.

The specimen was peripheral blood. The source is an older man with active or convalescent COVID-19. V and J are TRBV30 and TRBJ2-6, with a tentative D call TRBD2 (6 bases). CDR3 region: CAWSPPALAMGANVLTF. The CDR3 DNA follows: TGTGCCTGGAGTCCGCCCGCCCTAGCGATGGGGGCCAACGTCCTGACTTTC.